This record concerns one T cell receptor (beta chain) sequence. Under the authors' procedure: Amplification with reference gene primers provided the estimates of nucleated cell counts. The table came from immunoSEQ multiplex PCR; TCRdb's copy has only in-frame clones and leaves some out. The D gene and trimming were derived from the DNA, and the V and J assignments and clone size from that table. The table lists hundreds of thousands of clones, around 91% of them singletons. The sample is drawn from a study of blood T cell repertoires in COVID-19. V shed 9 bases and J shed 4 bases, with 18 bases lying between them. Germline CDR1 SEHNR, CDR2 FQNEAQ (reference sequence). The length of the CDR3 is 14 residues. Grouping used clinical history reported by participants in a survey and questionnaire.

The clonotype was recovered from a man younger than 35 who had recovered from COVID-19. This chain uses TRBV7-9 with TRBJ2-5, with D perhaps matching TRBD1 (6 bases). The sample taken for sequencing was PBMCs or T cells enriched from blood (not recorded which). The CDR3 sequence: CASTHDRLGETQYF. The CDR3, as DNA: TGTGCCAGTACGCACGACAGGCTGGGAGAGACCCAGTACTTC.